The next 20 T cell receptor beta chains were all read from a single sample in a study of CD8+CD57+ T cells in acquired aplastic anemia. CDR3 and TCR beta VDJ profiling relied on a genomic DNA template. TCRdb re-analysed the reads in MiXCR, keeping a single row per CDR3 protein. This sample carries hundreds of thousands of distinct CDR3 sequences, about two thirds of them seen once, and the ten largest clones take around 4%. Sequenced material: sorted CD4+, CD8+, or CD8+CD57+ T cells (not recorded which) from PBMCs. All receptors come from a human donor in good health, serving as a control.

CDR3 sequence reads: CASSSTGVSPEQYF. The CDR3, as DNA: TGCGCCAGCAGCTCTACAGGGGTTTCACCCGAGCAGTACTTC. The genes are TRBV5-1 and TRBJ2-7; TRBD1 aligns across 7 bases. Germline V gene lookup returns CDR1 SGHRS and CDR2 YFSETQ. Germline trimming cut 3 bases from V and 6 bases from J; bases unmatched to any gene: 9. The CDR3 runs 14 residues.

A remark on this clonotype: A much bigger clone sits one base away, suggesting this may be a read error. This chain joins TRBV7-2 and TRBJ1-2; D is perhaps TRBD1 (6 bases). Germline assignment: CDR1 SGHTA and CDR2 FQGNSA. There are 15 residues in the CDR3. CDR3 nucleotide sequence: TGTGCCAGCAGCCGACAGGTGCGGGGTAACCATGGCTACACCTTC. It is translated as CASSRQVRGNHGYTF.

This sequence joins TRBV5-1 and TRBJ2-7, with 7 nucleotides matching TRBD2. This CDR3 is 16 amino acids long. The V gene's germline CDR1 is SGHRS and CDR2 YFSETQ. With V trimmed by 3 bases and J by 1 base, 10 bases remained unmatched. The CDR3 coding sequence is TGCGCCAGCAGCTCTGGGGGGGGTAACGGATCCTACGAGCAGTACTTC. Encoded protein: CASSSGGGNGSYEQYF.

On this clonotype itself: An end of the junction does not agree with germline; a read error may underlie this. This rearrangement joins TRBV7-8 to TRBJ2-3; D is perhaps TRBD1 or TRBD2 (5 bases each). The CDR3 loop spans 11 amino acids. Germline CDR1 is SGHVS and CDR2 is FQNEAQ. The CDR3 region has the DNA TGTGCCAGCAGCCATGGGGGTACGAAGGAATTT. Protein product: CASSHGGTKEF.

This clonotype was seen only a few times. The chain employs TRBV10-3 and TRBJ2-1; D gene ambiguous. CDR3 length: 12 residues. V lost 8 bases to trimming and J lost 12 bases, with 17 bases between them. From germline, CDR1 is ENHRY and CDR2 SYGVKD. As DNA, the CDR3 is TGTGCCATCGCCCCGGATACAATGGGGCAGTTCTTC. This encodes CAIAPDTMGQFF.

This clonotype was observed a handful of times. The chain uses TRBV10-1 and TRBJ1-6; 7 nucleotides align to TRBD1. The CDR3 consists of 15 residues. The V segment lost 7 bases and the J segment 0 bases; nucleotides outside the gene matches: 3. Germline V gene lookup returns CDR1 WNHNN and CDR2 SYGVQD (reference sequence). CDR3 DNA: TGCGCCAGCACCCGGGACAGCTCCTATAATTCACCCCTCCACTTT. This translates into CASTRDSSYNSPLHF.

The chain is built from TRBV12-3 or TRBV12-4 and TRBJ2-1, with 11 bases lining up with TRBD2. J gave up 7 bases and V 8 bases, and 7 bases lay outside the gene matches. This CDR3 has 14 amino acids. The CDR3 loop is CASPTLAGGNEQFF. As DNA, the CDR3 is TGTGCCAGCCCGACATTAGCGGGGGGGAATGAGCAGTTCTTC.

On this clonotype: At one end the junction does not follow the germline gene, possibly because of a read error. V gene TRBV6-9 combines with J gene TRBJ2-6; 11 positions agree with TRBD2. This CDR3 is 17 amino acids long. Germline values: CDR1 MNHGY, CDR2 SVAAGI. The CDR3 is CAISLAGGSSGANVLTF. CDR3 bases: TGTGCCATCAGTTTAGCGGGGGGGAGCTCTGGGGCCAACGTCCTGACTTTC.

This clonotype has more than one count but fewer than ten. V usage is TRBV6-2 or TRBV6-3 and J usage is TRBJ2-2; possible D gene TRBD2, 6 bases. Per germline, CDR1 MNHEY and CDR2 SVGEGT. Trimming pared 4 bases from V and 1 base from J, leaving 10 bases between. The CDR3 consists of 15 residues. Here the CDR3 DNA reads TGTGCCAGCAGTTGGGACTTTGGGAACACCGGGGAGCTGTTTTTT. Protein: CASSWDFGNTGELFF.

In this sample, this clonotype turned up a few times. The chain joins TRBV25-1 to TRBJ1-3; no reliable D call. The germline V gene has CDR1 MGHDK and CDR2 SYGVNS. The CDR3 extends over 14 amino acids. Trimming removed 5 bases from V and 0 bases from J, with 8 bases in between. CDR3: CASSNLISGNTIYF. CDR3 sequence (DNA): TGTGCCAGCAGTAACCTAATCTCTGGAAACACCATATATTTT.

This clonotype was detected a few times. The genes are TRBV24-1 and TRBJ2-5, with TRBD1 matching 11 bases. Germline assignment: CDR1 KGHDR and CDR2 SFDVKD. After removal of 9 bases from V and 11 bases from J, the junction contained 7 bases not matched to a gene. The CDR3 has 12 amino acids. CDR3 loop: CATEDRGPEQYF. DNA of the CDR3: TGTGCCACCGAGGACAGGGGGCCAGAGCAGTACTTC.

A remark on this clonotype: A junction end diverges from the germline sequence, so it may reflect a read error. The chain recombines TRBV5-1 with TRBJ2-7; D not certain. Per germline, CDR1 SGHRS and CDR2 YFSETQ. This CDR3 comprises 15 residues. In nucleotides, the CDR3 is TGTGCCAGCAGCGTTCAGAGCTCTGGGAAGTACGAGCAGTACTTC. It yields the protein CASSVQSSGKYEQYF.

As for this clonotype: Its ends do not fully match the called genes, so a read error is possible. The chain combines TRBV9 with TRBJ2-6; weak D call: TRBD2 (6 bases). The germline CDR1 and CDR2 sequences are SGDLS and YYNGEE. CDR3 length equals 14 residues. The CDR3 reads CASSVNAGGDVLAF. CDR3 nucleotide sequence: TGTGCCAGCAGCGTGAACGCCGGGGGAGACGTCCTTGCTTTC.

On this clonotype itself: Since the CDR3 does not end with the conserved phenylalanine or tryptophan, this likely comes from a read error. The DNA is omitted, as the CDR3 cannot be located on it reliably, and the CDR3 follows TCRdb's listing. This chain joins TRBV10-3 and TRBJ1-5; the table's D call of TRBD1 was not tested on the DNA. The CDR3 has 12 residues if both end residues are counted. Per the germline V gene, CDR1 is ENHRY and CDR2 is SYGVKD. The CDR3 is CAISDRGAPHHY.

A note on this clonotype: As the CDR3 is not closed by the conserved phenylalanine or tryptophan, this likely results from a read error. The limits of the CDR3 on the DNA are not certain, so only TCRdb's listed CDR3 is given. The rearrangement joins TRBV2 to TRBJ2-3; the table's D call of TRBD1 was not tested on the DNA. The CDR3 is 13 amino acids in total, end residues counted. In germline, CDR1 is SNHLY, CDR2 FYNNEI. The CDR3 sequence: CASSVPEVAGQSV.

Details on this clonotype: This may arise from a read error, as a much more abundant clone is one base away. The rearrangement links TRBV12-5 to TRBJ2-3; 12 bases match TRBD2. CDR3 length: 13 amino acids. In germline, CDR1 is LGHNT, CDR2 FRNRAP. CDR3 sequence (DNA): TGTGCCAGGACTAGCGGGGTAGGAGGTACGCAGTATTTT. It specifies CARTSGVGGTQYF.

Comments on this clonotype: A read error is possible here, since a much larger clone lies one base away. V is TRBV12-3 or TRBV12-4 and J is TRBJ1-1; weak D call: TRBD1 (5 bases). The CDR3 extends over 13 amino acids. The V and J ends lost 7 bases and 1 base respectively, with 10 bases between them. CDR3 sequence reads: CASIGRGNTEAFF. The CDR3 nucleotides are TGTGCCAGCATTGGAAGGGGGAACACTGAAGCTTTCTTT.

This clonotype has a count of ten or more. The gene calls are TRBV7-2 and TRBJ1-2; 7 nucleotides align to TRBD1. Germline lookup yields CDR1 SGHTA and CDR2 FQGNSA. This CDR3 has 16 residues. J gave up 3 bases and V 2 bases, and 9 bases lay outside the gene matches. In nucleotides, the CDR3 is TGTGCCAGCAGCTTAATCACGACAGGGATGTACTATGGCTACACCTTC. It yields the protein CASSLITTGMYYGYTF.

The table lists this clonotype with many counts. V gene TRBV7-9 combines with J gene TRBJ2-3; perhaps TRBD2 as D (7 bases). CDR1 SEHNR and CDR2 FQNEAQ come from the germline V gene (reference sequence). V was clipped by 1 base and J by 0 bases, with 8 bases between them. The CDR3 totals 15 residues. DNA for the CDR3: TGTGCCAGCAGCTTAGAGGGGGGGAGCACAGATACGCAGTATTTT. It yields the protein CASSLEGGSTDTQYF.

Only one count was recorded for this clonotype. The gene calls are TRBV20-1 and TRBJ2-7, with 8 bases lining up with TRBD2. CDR3 length equals 14 residues. Germline V CDR1 and CDR2: DFQATT, SNEGSKA (reference sequence). J lost 5 bases, V lost 1 base, and 7 bases had no gene match. For the CDR3, the DNA is TGCAGTGCTAGAGGCGCACTCGGGGGGGACGAGCAGTACTTC. It codes for CSARGALGGDEQYF.